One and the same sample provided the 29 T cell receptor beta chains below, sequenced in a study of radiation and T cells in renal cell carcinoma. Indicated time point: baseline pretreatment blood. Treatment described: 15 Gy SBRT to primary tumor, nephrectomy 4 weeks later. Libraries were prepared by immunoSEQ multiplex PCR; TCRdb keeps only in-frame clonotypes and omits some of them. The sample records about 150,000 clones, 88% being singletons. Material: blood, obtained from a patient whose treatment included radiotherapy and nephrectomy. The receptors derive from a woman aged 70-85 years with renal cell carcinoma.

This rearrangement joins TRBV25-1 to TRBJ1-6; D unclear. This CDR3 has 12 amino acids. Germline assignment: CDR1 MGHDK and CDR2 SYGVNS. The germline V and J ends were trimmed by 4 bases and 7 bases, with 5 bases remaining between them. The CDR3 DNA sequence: TGTGCCAGCAGTGTACGAAATTCACCCCTCCACTTT. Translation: CASSVRNSPLHF.

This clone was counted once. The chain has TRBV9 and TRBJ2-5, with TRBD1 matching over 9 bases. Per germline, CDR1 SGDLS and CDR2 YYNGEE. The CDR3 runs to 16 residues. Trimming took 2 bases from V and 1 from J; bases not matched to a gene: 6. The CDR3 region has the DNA TGTGCCAGCAGCGTTGGTAGGACAGGGGTCCAAGAGACCCAGTACTTC. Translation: CASSVGRTGVQETQYF.

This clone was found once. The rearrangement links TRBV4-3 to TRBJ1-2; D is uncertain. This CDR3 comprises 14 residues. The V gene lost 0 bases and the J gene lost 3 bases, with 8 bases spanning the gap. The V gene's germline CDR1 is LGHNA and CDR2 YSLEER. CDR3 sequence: CASSQDRTDYGYTF. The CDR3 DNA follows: TGCGCCAGCAGCCAAGATCGGACTGACTATGGCTACACCTTC.

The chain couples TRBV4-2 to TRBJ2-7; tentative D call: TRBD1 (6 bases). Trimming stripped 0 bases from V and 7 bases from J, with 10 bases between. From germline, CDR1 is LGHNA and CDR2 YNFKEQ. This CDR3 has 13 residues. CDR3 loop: CASSQDNRVEQYF. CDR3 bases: TGTGCCAGCAGCCAAGATAACAGGGTTGAGCAGTACTTC.

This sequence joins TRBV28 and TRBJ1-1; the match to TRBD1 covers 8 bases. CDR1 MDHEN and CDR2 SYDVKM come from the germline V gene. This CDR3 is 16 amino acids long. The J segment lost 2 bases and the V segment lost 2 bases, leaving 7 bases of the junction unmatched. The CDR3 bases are TGTGCCAGCAGTTTACCCAGACAGGGGAGCAACACTGAAGCTTTCTTT. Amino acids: CASSLPRQGSNTEAFF.

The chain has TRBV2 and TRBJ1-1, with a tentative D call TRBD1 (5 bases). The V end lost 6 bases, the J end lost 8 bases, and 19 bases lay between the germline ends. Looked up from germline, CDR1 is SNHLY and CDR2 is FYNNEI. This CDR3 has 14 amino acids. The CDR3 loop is CASSGPGDLYEAFF. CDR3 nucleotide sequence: TGTGCCAGCAGCGGGCCGGGGGACTTATACGAAGCTTTCTTT.

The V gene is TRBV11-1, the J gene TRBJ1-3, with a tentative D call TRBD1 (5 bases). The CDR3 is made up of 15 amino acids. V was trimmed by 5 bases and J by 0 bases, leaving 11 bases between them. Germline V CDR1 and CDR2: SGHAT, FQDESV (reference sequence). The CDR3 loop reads CASSRDASSGNTIYF. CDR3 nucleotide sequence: TGTGCCAGCAGCCGGGACGCGAGCTCTGGAAACACCATATATTTT.

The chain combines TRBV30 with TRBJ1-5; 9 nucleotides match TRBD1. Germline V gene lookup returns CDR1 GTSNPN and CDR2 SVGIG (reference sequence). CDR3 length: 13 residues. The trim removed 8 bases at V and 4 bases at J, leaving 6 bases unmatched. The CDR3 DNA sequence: TGTGCCGGGGGACAGGGAGGGAATCAGCCCCAGCATTTT. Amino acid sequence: CAGGQGGNQPQHF.

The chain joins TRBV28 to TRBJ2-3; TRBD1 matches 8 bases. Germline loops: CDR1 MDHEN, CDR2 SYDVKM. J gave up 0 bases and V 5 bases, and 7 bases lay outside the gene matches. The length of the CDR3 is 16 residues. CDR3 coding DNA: TGTGCCAGCAGTCCGCGGACAGGGACGAGCACAGATACGCAGTATTTT. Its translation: CASSPRTGTSTDTQYF. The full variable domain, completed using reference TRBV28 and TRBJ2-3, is DVKVTQSSRYLVKRTGEKVFLECVQDMDHENMFWYRQDPGLGLRLIYFSYDVKMKEKGDIPEGYSVSREKKERFSLILESASTNQTSMYLCASSPRTGTSTDTQYFGPGTRLTVL.

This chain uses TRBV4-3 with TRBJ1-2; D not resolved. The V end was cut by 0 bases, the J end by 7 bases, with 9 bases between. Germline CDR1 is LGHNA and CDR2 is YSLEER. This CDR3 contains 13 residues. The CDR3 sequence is CASSQEARGGYTF. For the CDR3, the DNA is TGCGCCAGCAGCCAAGAGGCCCGAGGTGGCTACACCTTC.

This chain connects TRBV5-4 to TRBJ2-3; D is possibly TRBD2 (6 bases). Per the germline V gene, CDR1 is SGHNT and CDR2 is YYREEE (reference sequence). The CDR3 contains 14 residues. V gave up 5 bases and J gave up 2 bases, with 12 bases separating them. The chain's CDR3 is CASRPGGFTDTQYF. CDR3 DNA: TGTGCCAGCAGGCCAGGAGGGTTCACAGATACGCAGTATTTT.

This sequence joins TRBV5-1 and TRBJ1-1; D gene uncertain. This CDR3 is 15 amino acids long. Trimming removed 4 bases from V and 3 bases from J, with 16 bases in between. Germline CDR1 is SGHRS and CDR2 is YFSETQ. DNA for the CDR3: TGCGCCAGCAGCCCGGTCGGGGAACTCGACACTGAAGCTTTCTTT. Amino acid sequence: CASSPVGELDTEAFF.

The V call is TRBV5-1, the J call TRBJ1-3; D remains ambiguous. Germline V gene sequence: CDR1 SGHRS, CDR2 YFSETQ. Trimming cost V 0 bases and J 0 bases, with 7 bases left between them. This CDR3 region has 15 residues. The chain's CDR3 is CASSLGVNSGNTIYF. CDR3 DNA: TGCGCCAGCAGCTTGGGGGTTAACTCTGGAAACACCATATATTTT.

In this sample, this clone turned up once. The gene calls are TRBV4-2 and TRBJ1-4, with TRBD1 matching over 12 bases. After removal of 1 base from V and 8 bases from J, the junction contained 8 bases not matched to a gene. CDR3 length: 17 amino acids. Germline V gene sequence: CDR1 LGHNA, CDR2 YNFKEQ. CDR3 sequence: CASSQGGQGATKEKLFF. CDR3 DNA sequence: TGTGCCAGCAGCCAAGGGGGACAGGGGGCTACCAAGGAAAAACTGTTTTTT.

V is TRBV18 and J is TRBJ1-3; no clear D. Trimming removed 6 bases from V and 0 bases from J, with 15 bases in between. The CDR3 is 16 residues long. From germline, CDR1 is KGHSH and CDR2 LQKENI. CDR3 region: CASSFAVQVSGNTIYF. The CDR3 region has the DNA TGTGCCAGCTCCTTTGCGGTACAAGTCTCTGGAAACACCATATATTTT.

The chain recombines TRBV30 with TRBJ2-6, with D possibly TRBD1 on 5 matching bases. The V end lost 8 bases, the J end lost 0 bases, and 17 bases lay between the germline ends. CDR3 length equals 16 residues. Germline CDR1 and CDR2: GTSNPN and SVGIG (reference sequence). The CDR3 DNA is TGTGCCCTTATGGGGCAACCGGGCTCTGGGGCCAACGTCCTGACTTTC. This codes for CALMGQPGSGANVLTF.

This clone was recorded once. CDR3 sequence (DNA): TGTGCCAGTAGCCCTACAGGGTATGGCTACACCTTC. It is translated as CASSPTGYGYTF. V usage is TRBV19 and J usage is TRBJ1-2, with D possibly matching TRBD1 (6 bases). This CDR3 is 12 amino acids long. The germline gives CDR1 LNHDA, CDR2 SQIVND (reference sequence). The V end lost 6 bases, the J end lost 5 bases, and 10 bases lay between the germline ends.

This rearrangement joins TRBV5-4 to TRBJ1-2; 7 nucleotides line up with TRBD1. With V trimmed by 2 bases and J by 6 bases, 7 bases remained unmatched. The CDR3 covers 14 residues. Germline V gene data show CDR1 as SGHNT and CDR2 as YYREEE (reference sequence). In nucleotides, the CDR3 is TGTGCCAGCAGCTTAGGACAGGCGAGCCATGGCTACACCTTC. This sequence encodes CASSLGQASHGYTF.

The DNA for the CDR3 is TGCAGCGTTGAAGACTTAGGGTTTCGGGAAGAGACCCAGTACTTC. Amino acid sequence: CSVEDLGFREETQYF. The chain combines TRBV29-1 with TRBJ2-5; no definite D call. The CDR3 is 15 amino acids. Germline V lookup: CDR1 SQVTM, CDR2 ANQGSEA. Trimming removed 0 bases at V and 3 bases at J, with 14 bases between.

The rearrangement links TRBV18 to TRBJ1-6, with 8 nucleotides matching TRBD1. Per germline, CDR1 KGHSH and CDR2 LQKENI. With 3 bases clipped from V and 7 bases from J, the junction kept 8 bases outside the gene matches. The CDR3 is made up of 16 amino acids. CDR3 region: CASSPQGQGRNSPLHF. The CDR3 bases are TGTGCCAGCTCACCTCAAGGACAGGGCCGGAATTCACCCCTCCACTTT.

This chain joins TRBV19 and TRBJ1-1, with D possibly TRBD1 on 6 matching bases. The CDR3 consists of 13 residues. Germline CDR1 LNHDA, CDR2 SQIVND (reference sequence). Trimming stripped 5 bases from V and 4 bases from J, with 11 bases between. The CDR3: CASSPSRGTEAFF. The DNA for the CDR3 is TGTGCCAGTAGTCCAAGCAGGGGCACTGAAGCTTTCTTT.

The CDR3 spells CASSIGGGFMPEAFF. In nucleotides, the CDR3 is TGTGCCAGTAGTATTGGTGGGGGTTTTATGCCTGAAGCTTTCTTT. This sequence joins TRBV19 and TRBJ1-1, with D perhaps matching TRBD1 (5 bases). The germline V gene has CDR1 LNHDA and CDR2 SQIVND (reference sequence). There are 15 residues in the CDR3. Trimming left V 3 bases short and J 6 bases short, with 17 bases between.

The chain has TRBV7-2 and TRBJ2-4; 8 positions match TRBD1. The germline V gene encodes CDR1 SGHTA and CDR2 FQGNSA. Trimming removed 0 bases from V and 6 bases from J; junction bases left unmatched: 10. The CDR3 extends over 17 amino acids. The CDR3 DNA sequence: TGTGCCAGCAGCTTAGCGGGACAGGCTTCCTTGGGAAACATTCAGTACTTC. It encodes CASSLAGQASLGNIQYF.

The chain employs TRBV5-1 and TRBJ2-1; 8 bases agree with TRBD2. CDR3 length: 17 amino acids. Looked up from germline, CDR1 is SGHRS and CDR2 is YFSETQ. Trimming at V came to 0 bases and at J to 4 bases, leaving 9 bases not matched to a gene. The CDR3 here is CASSLATGGAGYNEQFF. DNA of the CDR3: TGCGCCAGCAGCTTGGCGACCGGGGGGGCCGGGTACAATGAGCAGTTCTTC.

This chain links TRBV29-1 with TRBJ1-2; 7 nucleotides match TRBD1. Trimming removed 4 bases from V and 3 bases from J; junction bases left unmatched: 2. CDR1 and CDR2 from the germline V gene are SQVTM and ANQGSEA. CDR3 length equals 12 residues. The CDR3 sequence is CSVVDRYYGYTF. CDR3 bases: TGCAGCGTTGTGGACAGGTACTATGGCTACACCTTC. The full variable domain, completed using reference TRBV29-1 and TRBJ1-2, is SAVISQKPSRDICQRGTSLTIQCQVDSQVTMMFWYRQQPGQSLTLIATANQGSEATYESGFVIDKFPISRPNLTFSTLTVSNMSPEDSSIYLCSVVDRYYGYTFGSGTRLTVV.

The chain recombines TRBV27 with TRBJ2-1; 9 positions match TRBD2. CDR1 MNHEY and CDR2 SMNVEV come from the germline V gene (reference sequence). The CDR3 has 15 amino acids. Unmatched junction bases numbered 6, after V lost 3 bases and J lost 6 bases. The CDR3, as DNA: TGTGCCAGCAGTTTTGGGCGGGGGGGCCTCAATGAGCAGTTCTTC. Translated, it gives CASSFGRGGLNEQFF.

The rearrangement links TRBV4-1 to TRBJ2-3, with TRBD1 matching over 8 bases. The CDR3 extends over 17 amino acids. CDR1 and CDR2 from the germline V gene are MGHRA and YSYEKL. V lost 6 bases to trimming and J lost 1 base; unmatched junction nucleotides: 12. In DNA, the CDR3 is TGCGCCAGCAGGAGGGTCGCGACAGGGGCCCGCACAGATACGCAGTATTTT. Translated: CASRRVATGARTDTQYF.

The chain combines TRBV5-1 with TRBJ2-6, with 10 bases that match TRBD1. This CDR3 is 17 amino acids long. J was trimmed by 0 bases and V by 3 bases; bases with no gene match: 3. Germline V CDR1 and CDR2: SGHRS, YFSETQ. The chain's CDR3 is CASSSGTGVSGANVLTF. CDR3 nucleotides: TGCGCCAGCAGCTCCGGGACAGGGGTCTCTGGGGCCAACGTCCTGACTTTC.

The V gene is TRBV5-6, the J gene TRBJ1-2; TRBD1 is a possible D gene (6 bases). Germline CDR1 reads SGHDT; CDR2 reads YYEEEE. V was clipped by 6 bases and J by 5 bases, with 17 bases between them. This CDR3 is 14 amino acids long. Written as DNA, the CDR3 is TGTGCCAGCACCCCGGGGGGGCCCGGGTATGGCTACACCTTC. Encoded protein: CASTPGGPGYGYTF.